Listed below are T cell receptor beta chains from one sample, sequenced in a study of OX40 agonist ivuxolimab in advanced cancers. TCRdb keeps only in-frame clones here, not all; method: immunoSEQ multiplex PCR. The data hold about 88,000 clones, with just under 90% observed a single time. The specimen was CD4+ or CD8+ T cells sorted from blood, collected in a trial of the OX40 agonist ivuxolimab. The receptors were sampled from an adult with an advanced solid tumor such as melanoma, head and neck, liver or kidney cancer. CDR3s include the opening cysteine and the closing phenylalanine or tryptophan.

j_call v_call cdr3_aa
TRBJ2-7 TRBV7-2 CASSFGGRATEQYF
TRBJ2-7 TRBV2 CASSEALPDSYEQYF
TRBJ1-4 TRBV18 CASSPGAPNEKLFF
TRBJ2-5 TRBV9 CANSRTSGPSQETQYF
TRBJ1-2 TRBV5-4 CASSTQQNYGYTF
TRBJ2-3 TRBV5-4 CASSFTPTDTQYF
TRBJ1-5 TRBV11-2 CASSPSWNQPQHF
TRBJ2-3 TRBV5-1 CASSLGGGATSTDTQYF
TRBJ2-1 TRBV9 CASSVVLGKNEQFF
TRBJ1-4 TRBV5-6 CASSSRQGSRTNEKLFF
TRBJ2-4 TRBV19 CASSIADRGFTKNIQYF
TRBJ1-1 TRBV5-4 CASSLETAWNTEAFF
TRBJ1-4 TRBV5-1 CASSARTAGEKLFF
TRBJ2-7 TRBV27 CASSLLLGSSYEQYF
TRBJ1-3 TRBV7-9 CASSFTDTGNTIYF
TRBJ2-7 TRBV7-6 CASSLSRTGGSYEQYF
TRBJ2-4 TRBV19 CATRPDTVAKNIQYF
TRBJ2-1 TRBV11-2 CASSLSWSNERFF
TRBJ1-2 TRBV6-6 CASSRQGVDYGYTF
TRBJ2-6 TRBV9 CASLPGANVLTF
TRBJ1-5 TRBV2 CASRQGANQPQHF
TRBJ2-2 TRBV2 CASSVGAGRGGELFF
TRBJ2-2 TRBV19 CASSIGPSENTGELFF
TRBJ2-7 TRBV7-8 CASSLARLGGSYEQYF
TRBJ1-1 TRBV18 CASSPGQLNTEAFF
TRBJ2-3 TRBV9 CASSVGSSGPDTQYF
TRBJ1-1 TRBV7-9 CASSLEPGQGARTEAFF
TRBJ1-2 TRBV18 CASSQGAYGYTF
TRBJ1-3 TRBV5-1 CASSSSGVAGNTIYF
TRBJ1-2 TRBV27 CASSRQGANYGYTF
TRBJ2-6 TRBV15 CATSRAPSGANVLTF
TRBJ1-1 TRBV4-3 CASSQDPRGLMNTEAFF
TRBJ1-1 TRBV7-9 CASSSLTEAFF
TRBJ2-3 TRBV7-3 CASSTSGGGADTQYF
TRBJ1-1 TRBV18 CASSPSRTVMNTEAFF
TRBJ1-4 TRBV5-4 CASSLERVEKLFF
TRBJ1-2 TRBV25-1 CASSDNGEGGYGYTF
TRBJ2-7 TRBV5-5 CASSWGHPSYEQYF
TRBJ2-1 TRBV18 CASSPAPYNEQFF
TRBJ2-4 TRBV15 CATRGGRDPPRDIQYF
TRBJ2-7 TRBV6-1 CASSDRTGGPYEQYF
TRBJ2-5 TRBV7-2 CASSLNPTSGETQYF
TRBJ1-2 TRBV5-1 CASSFDRGYGYTF
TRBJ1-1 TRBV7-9 CASSREGGTEAFF
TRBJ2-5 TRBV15 CATSRGGATQETQYF
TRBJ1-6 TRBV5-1 CASSPRQEGSPLHF
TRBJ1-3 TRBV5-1 CASSLAGDSSGNTIYF
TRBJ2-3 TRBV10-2 CASGESTDTQYF
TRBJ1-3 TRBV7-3 CASSPTGAGNTIYF
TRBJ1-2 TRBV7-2 CASSLVGDYGYTF
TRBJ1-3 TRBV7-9 CASSSRGTIGNTIYF
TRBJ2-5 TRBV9 CASSAGTSKQTQYF
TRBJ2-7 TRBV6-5 CASSPARSGAYEQYF
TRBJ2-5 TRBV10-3 CAIMDSQETQYF
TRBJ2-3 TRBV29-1 CSATSGGGTDTQYF
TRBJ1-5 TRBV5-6 CASSRFQGDRVIQPQHF
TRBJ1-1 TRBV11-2 CASSYQGLMNTEAFF